This T cell receptor beta chain was sequenced for a study of human T cells and chemical hapten exposure. The table lists this clonotype with many counts. Trimming left V 4 bases short and J 3 bases short, with 13 bases between. The length of the CDR3 is 15 residues. Germline CDR1 is SGHRS and CDR2 is YFSETQ. Time point given: patch test 1, 2 weeks after DPC sensitization. Indicated treatment: therapeutic diphenylcyclopropenone sensitization with weekly scalp DPC. Sequencing started from total RNA isolated from unfractionated whole blood. The donor pool consisted of alopecia patients aged 18 to 70 years, considered suitable for DPC. TCRdb reprocessed the RACE reads via MiXCR and lists one record per CDR3 protein. This sample has tens of thousands of distinct CDR3 sequences, with 9.5% to 11% found just once.

This chain links TRBV5-1 with TRBJ1-4; D gene unclear. The sequencing used whole blood, collected in connection with sensitization to the hapten diphenylcyclopropenone (DPC). This receptor was obtained from a woman aged 40 to 50 with alopecia areata. Some clones in this sample may be carry-over from other donors' samples. The chain's CDR3 is CASSTGRAANEKLFF. The DNA of the CDR3 is TGCGCCAGCAGCACTGGACGGGCGGCTAATGAAAAACTGTTTTTT.